This record covers a single T cell receptor (beta chain). Germline trimming cut 5 bases from V and 4 bases from J; bases unmatched to any gene: 5. Germline-derived CDR1 and CDR2 are GTSNPN and SVGIG (reference sequence). The CDR3 length is 14 residues. This specimen comes from a study of blood T cell repertoires in COVID-19. Study summary: The United States, Italy and Spain provided the acute and convalescent COVID-19 samples. The cDNA or gDNA used as material had been derived from T cells, B-cell-depleted T cells, or PBMCs.

Clones were sequenced by immunoSEQ multiplex PCR, and TCRdb holds only the in-frame ones, with some missing. The sample has roughly 48,000 clones; around 90% are singletons. Sequencing was carried out using peripheral blood. The V and J genes are TRBV30 and TRBJ2-1; 10 nucleotides align to TRBD2. The source of this sequence is a woman of 80 years or more with acute or convalescent COVID-19. The CDR3: CAWGTSGAYNEQFF. The DNA of the CDR3 is TGTGCCTGGGGAACTAGCGGGGCTTACAATGAGCAGTTCTTC.